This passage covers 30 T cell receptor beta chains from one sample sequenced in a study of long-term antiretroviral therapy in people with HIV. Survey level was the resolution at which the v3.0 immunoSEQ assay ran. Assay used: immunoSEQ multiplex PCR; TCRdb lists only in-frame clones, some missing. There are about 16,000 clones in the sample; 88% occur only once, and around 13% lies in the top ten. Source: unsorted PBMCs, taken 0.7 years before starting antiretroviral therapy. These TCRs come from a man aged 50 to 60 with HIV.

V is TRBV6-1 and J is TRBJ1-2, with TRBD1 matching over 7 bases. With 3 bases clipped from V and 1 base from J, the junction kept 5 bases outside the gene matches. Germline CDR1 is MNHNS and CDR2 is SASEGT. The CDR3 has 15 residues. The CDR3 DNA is TGTGCCAGCAGTGACGGGACAGCCTTTAACTATGGCTACACCTTC. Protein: CASSDGTAFNYGYTF.

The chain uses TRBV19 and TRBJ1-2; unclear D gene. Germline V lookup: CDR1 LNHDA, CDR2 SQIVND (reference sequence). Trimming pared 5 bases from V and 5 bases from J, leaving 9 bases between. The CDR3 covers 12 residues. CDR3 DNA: TGTGCCAGTAGTCCGGACCGATATGGCTACACCTTC. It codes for CASSPDRYGYTF.

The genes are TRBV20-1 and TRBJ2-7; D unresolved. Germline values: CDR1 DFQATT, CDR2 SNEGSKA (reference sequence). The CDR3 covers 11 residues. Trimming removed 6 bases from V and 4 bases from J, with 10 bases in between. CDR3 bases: TGCAGTGCCCCGTTCGGGTACGAGCAGTACTTC. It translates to CSAPFGYEQYF.

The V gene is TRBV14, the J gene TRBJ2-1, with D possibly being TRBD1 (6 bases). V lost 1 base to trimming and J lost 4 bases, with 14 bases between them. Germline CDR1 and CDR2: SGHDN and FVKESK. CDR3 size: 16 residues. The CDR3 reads CASSQVRDTIYNEQFF. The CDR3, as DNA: TGTGCCAGCAGCCAAGTCCGGGACACCATATACAATGAGCAGTTCTTC. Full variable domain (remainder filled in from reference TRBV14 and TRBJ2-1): EAGVTQFPSHSVIEKGQTVTLRCDPISGHDNLYWYRRVMGKEIKFLLHFVKESKQDESGMPNNRFLAERTGGTYSTLKVQPAELEDSGVYFCASSQVRDTIYNEQFFGPGTRLTVL.

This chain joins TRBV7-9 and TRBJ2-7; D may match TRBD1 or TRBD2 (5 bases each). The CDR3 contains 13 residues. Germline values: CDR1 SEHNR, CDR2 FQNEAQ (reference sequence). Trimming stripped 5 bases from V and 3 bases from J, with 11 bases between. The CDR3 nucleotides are TGTGCCAGCAGCCCCCGGGACCGCTACGAGCAGTACTTC. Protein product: CASSPRDRYEQYF.

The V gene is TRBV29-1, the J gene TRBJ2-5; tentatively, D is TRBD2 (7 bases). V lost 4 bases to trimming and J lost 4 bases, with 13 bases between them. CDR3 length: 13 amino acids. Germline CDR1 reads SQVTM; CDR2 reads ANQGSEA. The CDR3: CSVGDTGGETQYF. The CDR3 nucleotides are TGCAGCGTTGGGGACACGGGGGGAGAGACCCAGTACTTC.

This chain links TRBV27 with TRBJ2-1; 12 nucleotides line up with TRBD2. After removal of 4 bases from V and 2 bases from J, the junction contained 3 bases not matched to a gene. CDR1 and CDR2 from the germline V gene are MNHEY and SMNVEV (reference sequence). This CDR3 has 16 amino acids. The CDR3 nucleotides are TGTGCCAGCAGTTCTCCTAGCGGGAGGGCCTACAATGAGCAGTTCTTC. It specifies CASSSPSGRAYNEQFF.

CDR3 in DNA: TGCAGCGTGAAAGGCGGGACAGGGGGTAGGGAGCAGTACTTC. Amino acids: CSVKGGTGGREQYF. The rearrangement links TRBV29-1 to TRBJ2-7; 11 positions match TRBD1. Germline V gene lookup returns CDR1 SQVTM and CDR2 ANQGSEA. This CDR3 is 14 amino acids long. Unmatched junction bases numbered 11, after V lost 6 bases and J lost 7 bases.

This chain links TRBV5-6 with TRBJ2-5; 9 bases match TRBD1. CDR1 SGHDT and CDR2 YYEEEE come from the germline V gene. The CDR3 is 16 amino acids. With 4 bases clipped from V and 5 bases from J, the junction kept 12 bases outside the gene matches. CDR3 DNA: TGTGCCAGCAGCCCTGGCCGGGGACAGGGATGGGAGACCCAGTACTTC. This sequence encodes CASSPGRGQGWETQYF.

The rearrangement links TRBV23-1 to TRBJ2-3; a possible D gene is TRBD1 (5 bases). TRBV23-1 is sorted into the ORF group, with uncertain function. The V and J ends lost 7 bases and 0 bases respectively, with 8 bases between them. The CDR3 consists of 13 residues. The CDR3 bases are TGCGCCAGCAAGGGGTCGAGCACAGATACGCAGTATTTT. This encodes CASKGSSTDTQYF.

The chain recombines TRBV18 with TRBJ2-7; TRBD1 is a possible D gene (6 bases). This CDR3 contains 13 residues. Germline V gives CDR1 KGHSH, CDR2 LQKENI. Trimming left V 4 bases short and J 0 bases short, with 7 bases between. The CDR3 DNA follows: TGTGCCAGCTCACGGGACAACTCCTACGAGCAGTACTTC. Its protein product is CASSRDNSYEQYF.

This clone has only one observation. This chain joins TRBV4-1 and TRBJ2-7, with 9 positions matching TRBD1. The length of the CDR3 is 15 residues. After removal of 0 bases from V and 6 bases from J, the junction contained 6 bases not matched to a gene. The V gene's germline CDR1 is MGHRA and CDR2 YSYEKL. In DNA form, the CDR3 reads TGCGCCAGCAGCCAAGATTGGGGGACAGGGCGCGAGCAGTACTTC. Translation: CASSQDWGTGREQYF.

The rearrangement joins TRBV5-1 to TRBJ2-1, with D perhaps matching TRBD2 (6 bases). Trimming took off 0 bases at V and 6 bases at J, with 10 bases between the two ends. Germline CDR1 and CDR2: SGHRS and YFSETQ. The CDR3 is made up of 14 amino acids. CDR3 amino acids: CASSLAGRGNEQFF. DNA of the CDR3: TGCGCCAGCAGCTTGGCTGGGCGGGGCAATGAGCAGTTCTTC.

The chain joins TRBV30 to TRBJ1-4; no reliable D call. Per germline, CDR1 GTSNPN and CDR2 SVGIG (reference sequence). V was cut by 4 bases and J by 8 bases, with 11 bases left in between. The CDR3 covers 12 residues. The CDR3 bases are TGTGCCTGGACTGAGCTGGGAGAAAAACTGTTTTTT. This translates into CAWTELGEKLFF. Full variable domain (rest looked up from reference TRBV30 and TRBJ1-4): SQTIHQWPATLVQPVGSPLSLECTVEGTSNPNLYWYRQAAGRGLQLLFYSVGIGQISSEVPQNLSASRPQDRQFILSSKKLLLSDSGFYLCAWTELGEKLFFGSGTQLSVL.

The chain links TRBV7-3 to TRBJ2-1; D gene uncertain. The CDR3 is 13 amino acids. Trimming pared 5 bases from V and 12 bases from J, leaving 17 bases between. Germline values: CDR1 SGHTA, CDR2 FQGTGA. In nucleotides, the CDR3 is TGTGCCAGCAGCCCTTCTCCGTTTTTAGGGCAGTTCTTC. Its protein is CASSPSPFLGQFF.

CDR3 DNA: TGTGCCAGCACGCCCCACCCTAAACGAGCGTCCCACTATGGCTACACCTTC. This translates into CASTPHPKRASHYGYTF. V usage is TRBV21-1 and J usage is TRBJ1-2. TRBV21-1 is termed a pseudogene. The CDR3 extends over 17 amino acids.

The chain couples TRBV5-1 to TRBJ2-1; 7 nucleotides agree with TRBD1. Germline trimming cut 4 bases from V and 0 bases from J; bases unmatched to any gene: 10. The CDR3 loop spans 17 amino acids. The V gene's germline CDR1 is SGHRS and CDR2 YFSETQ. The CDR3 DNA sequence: TGCGCCAGCAGCCCGTCGACAGGGCTCAGCTCCTACAATGAGCAGTTCTTC. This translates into CASSPSTGLSSYNEQFF. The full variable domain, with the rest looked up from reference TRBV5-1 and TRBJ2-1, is KAGVTQTPRYLIKTRGQQVTLSCSPISGHRSVSWYQQTPGQGLQFLFEYFSETQRNKGNFPGRFSGRQFSNSRSEMNVSTLELGDSALYLCASSPSTGLSSYNEQFFGPGTRLTVL.

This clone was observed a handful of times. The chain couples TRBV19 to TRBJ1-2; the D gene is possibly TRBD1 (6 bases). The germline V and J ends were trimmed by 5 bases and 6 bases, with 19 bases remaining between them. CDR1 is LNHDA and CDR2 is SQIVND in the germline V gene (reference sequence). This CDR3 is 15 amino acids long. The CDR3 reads CASSLSVRGPNGYTF. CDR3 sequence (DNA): TGTGCCAGTAGTCTCTCGGTCCGGGGGCCTAATGGCTACACCTTC.

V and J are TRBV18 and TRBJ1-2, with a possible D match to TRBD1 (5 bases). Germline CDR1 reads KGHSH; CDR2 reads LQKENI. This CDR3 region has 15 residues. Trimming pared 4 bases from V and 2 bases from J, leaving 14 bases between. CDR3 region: CASSQGPEGNYGYTF. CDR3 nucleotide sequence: TGTGCCAGCTCACAGGGACCAGAGGGAAACTATGGCTACACCTTC.

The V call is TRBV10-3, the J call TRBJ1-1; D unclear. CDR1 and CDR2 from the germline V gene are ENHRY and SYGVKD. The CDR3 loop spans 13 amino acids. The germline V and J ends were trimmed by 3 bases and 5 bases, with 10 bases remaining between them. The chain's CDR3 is CAISEKGLTEAFF. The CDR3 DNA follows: TGTGCCATCAGTGAAAAGGGTCTGACTGAAGCTTTCTTT.

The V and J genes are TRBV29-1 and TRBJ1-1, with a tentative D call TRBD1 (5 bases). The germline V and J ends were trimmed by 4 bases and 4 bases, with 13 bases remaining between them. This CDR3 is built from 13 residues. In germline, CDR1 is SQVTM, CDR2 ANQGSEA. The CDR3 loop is CSVGDWGGTEAFF. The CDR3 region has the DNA TGCAGCGTTGGCGATTGGGGGGGCACTGAAGCTTTCTTT.

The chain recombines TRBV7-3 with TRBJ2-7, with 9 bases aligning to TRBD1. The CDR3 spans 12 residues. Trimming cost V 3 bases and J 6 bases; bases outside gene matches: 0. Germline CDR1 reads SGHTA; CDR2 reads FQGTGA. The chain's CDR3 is CASSLTGGEQYF. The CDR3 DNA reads TGTGCCAGCAGCTTGACAGGGGGCGAGCAGTACTTC.

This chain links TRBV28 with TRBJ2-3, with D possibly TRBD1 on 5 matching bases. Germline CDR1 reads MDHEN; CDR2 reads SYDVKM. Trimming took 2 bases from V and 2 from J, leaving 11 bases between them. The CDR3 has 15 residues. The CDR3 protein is CASSLPWGYTDTQYF. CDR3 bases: TGTGCCAGCAGTTTACCCTGGGGCTACACAGATACGCAGTATTTT.

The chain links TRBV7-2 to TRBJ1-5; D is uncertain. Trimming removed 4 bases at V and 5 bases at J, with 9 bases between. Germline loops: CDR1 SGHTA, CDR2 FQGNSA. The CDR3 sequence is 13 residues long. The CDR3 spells CASSWVLDQPQHF. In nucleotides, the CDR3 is TGTGCCAGCAGCTGGGTACTCGATCAGCCCCAGCATTTT.

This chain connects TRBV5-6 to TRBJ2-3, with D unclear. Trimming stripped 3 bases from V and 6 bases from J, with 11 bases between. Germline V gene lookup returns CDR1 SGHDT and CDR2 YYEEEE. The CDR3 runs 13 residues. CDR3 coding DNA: TGTGCCAGCAGCTCCTGGGCGGTGGATACGCAGTATTTT. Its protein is CASSSWAVDTQYF.

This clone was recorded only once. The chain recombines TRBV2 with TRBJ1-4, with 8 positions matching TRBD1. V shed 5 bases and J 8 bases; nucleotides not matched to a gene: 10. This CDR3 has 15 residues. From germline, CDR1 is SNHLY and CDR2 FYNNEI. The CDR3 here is CASSPGTGAGEKLFF. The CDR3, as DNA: TGTGCCAGCAGTCCCGGGACAGGAGCGGGAGAAAAACTGTTTTTT. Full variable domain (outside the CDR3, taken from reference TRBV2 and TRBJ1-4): EPEVTQTPSHQVTQMGQEVILRCVPISNHLYFYWYRQILGQKVEFLVSFYNNEISEKSEIFDDQFSVERPDGSNFTLKIRSTKLEDSAMYFCASSPGTGAGEKLFFGSGTQLSVL.

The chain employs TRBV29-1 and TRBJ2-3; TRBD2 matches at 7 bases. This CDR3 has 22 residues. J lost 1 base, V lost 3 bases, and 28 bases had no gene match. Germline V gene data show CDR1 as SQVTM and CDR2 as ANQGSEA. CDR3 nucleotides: TGCAGCGTTGATCTGGGGCCGACTAGCAACGTCCTCGACCCGAGTGGCACAGATACGCAGTATTTT. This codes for CSVDLGPTSNVLDPSGTDTQYF.

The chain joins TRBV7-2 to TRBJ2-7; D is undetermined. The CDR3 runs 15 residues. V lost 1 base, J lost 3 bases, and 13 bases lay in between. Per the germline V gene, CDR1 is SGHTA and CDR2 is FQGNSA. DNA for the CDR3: TGTGCCAGCAGCTTAGTCTCTGGTACCTACTACGAGCAGTACTTC. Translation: CASSLVSGTYYEQYF.

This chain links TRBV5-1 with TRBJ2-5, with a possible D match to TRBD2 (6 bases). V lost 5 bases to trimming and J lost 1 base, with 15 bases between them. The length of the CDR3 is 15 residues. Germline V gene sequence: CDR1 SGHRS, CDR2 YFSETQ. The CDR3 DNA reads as TGCGCCAGCAGGCCGACCCCGGGACTCCAAGAGACCCAGTACTTC. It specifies CASRPTPGLQETQYF. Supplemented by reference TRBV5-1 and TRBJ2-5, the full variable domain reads KAGVTQTPRYLIKTRGQQVTLSCSPISGHRSVSWYQQTPGQGLQFLFEYFSETQRNKGNFPGRFSGRQFSNSRSEMNVSTLELGDSALYLCASRPTPGLQETQYFGPGTRLLVL.

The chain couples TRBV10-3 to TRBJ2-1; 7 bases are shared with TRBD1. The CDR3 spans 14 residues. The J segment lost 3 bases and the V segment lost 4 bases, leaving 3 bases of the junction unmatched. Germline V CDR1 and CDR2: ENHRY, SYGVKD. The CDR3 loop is CAISGGGDYNEQFF. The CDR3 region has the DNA TGTGCCATCAGTGGAGGGGGCGACTACAATGAGCAGTTCTTC.